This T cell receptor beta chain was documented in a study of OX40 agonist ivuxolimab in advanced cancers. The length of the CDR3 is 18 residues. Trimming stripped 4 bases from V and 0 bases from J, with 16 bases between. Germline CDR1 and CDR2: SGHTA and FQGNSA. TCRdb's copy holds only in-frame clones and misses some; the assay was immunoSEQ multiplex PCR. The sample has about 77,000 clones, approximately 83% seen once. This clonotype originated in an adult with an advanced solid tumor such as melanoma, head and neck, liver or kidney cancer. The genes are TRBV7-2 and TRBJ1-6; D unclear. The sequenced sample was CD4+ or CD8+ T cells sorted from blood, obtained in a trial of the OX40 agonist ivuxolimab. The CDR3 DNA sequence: TGTGCCAGCAGCTCATCCTTACATAGGAGCTCCTATAATTCACCCCTCCACTTT. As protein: CASSSSLHRSSYNSPLHF. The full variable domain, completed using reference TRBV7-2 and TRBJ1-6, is GAGVSQSPSNKVTEKGKDVELRCDPISGHTALYWYRQSLGQGLEFLIYFQGNSAPDKSGLPSDRFSAERTGGSVSTLTIQRTQQEDSAVYLCASSSSLHRSSYNSPLHFGNGTRLTVT.